This entry concerns a single T cell receptor (beta chain). Assignment of participants to cohorts was predicated upon participant-reported clinical history. The germline gives CDR1 MNHEY, CDR2 SMNVEV (reference sequence). This CDR3 is 15 amino acids long. V dropped 6 bases and J dropped 2; count of bases not matched to a gene: 7. This specimen comes from a study of blood T cell repertoires in COVID-19. Study-level background: Specimens from acute and convalescent COVID-19 originated in the United States, Italy and Spain. T cells, B-cell-depleted T cells, or PBMCs provided the cDNA or gDNA that served as material.

As processed by the authors: How many nucleated cells were present was estimated from reference gene primer amplification. The repertoire was sequenced with immunoSEQ multiplex PCR; TCRdb's copy has only in-frame clones and lacks some. The V and J calls and clone size are taken from that table; D and trimming were inferred from the DNA. The sample has fewer than 350,000 clones; approximately 91% are singletons. The sequence was collected from a woman between 40 and 55 years old with acute COVID-19. Sequencing used PBMCs or T cells enriched from blood (not recorded which). The chain combines TRBV27 with TRBJ1-5; 7 bases map to TRBD1. This chain's CDR3 is CASSPFQGGNQPQHF. The CDR3 DNA is TGTGCCAGCAGCCCTTTTCAGGGGGGCAATCAGCCCCAGCATTTT.